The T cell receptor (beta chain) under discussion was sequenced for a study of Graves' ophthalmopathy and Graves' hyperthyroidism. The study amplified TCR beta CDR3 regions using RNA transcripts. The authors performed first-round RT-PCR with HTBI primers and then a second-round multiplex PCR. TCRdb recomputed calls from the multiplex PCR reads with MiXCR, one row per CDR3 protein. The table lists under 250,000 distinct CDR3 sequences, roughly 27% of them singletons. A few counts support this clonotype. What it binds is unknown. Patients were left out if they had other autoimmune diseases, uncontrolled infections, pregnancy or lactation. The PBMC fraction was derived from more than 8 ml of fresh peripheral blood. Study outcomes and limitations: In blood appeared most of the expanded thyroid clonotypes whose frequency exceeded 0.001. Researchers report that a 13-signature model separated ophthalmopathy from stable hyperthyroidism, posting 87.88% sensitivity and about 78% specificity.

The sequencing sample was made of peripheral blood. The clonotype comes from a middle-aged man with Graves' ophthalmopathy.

CDR3 sequence: CASSFKETGELFF. The DNA of the CDR3 is TGTGCCAGCAGTTTTAAGGAGACCGGGGAGCTGTTTTTT. J is TRBJ2-2 and V is TRBV12-3 or TRBV12-4; no clear D gene. V gave up 3 bases and J gave up 5 bases, with 7 bases separating them. This CDR3 comprises 13 residues.